The 17 T cell receptor beta chains given below trace back to one sample, sequenced in a study of blood T cell repertoires in COVID-19 (dated by TCRdb to about 2020). Libraries were built with the immunoSEQ multiplex PCR assay. Held by TCRdb, this immuneACCESS table contains in-frame sequences only and omits some clones. Under half of the omission traces to an unresolved V gene where checked; the cause of the rest is unknown. The sample data list around 300,000 clones, and roughly 90% of these were observed just once. The ten top clones hold 2% to 2.5% of the sample. Sequenced material: peripheral blood. Every receptor here comes from a man aged 50-59 years with acute or convalescent COVID-19.

The V gene is TRBV11-2, the J gene TRBJ2-5, with D possibly being TRBD1 (5 bases). Germline V gives CDR1 SGHAT, CDR2 FQNNGV. Deletions cut 5 bases from V and 11 bases from J, with 18 bases between. This CDR3 region has 13 residues. The CDR3: CASSLGWQGSQYF. The CDR3 bases are TGTGCCAGCAGCCTAGGGTGGCAGGGATCACAGTACTTC.

The rearrangement uses TRBV19 and TRBJ2-5, with TRBD1 identical over 8 bases. J was trimmed by 3 bases and V by 5 bases; bases with no gene match: 8. This CDR3 is 15 amino acids long. CDR1 LNHDA and CDR2 SQIVND come from the germline V gene (reference sequence). The CDR3 nucleotides read TGTGCCAGTAGTCTTTTCATGACAGGGGAAGAGACCCAGTACTTC. Encoded protein: CASSLFMTGEETQYF.

The gene calls are TRBV30 and TRBJ1-4; tentative D call: TRBD1 (6 bases). CDR1 and CDR2 (germline): GTSNPN, SVGIG (reference sequence). The CDR3 contains 16 residues. Trimming took off 3 bases at V and 0 bases at J, with 14 bases between the two ends. DNA for the CDR3: TGTGCCTGGAGCCCGGACAGAACCGCAACTAATGAAAAACTGTTTTTT. Amino acids: CAWSPDRTATNEKLFF.

This clone showed up many times. The rearrangement joins TRBV6-6 to TRBJ1-6; D call uncertain. Trimming pared 0 bases from V and 8 bases from J, leaving 11 bases between. This CDR3 comprises 15 residues. Germline loops: CDR1 MNHNY, CDR2 SVGAGI (reference sequence). The CDR3 here is CASSYSNAEDSPLHF. The CDR3 DNA reads TGTGCCAGCAGTTACTCGAACGCGGAGGATTCACCCCTCCACTTT.

The chain is built from TRBV4-1 and TRBJ2-3; D remains unclear. CDR3 size: 13 residues. The germline gives CDR1 MGHRA, CDR2 YSYEKL. Trimming took 0 bases from V and 9 from J, leaving 10 bases between them. CDR3 loop: CASSQDIEETQYF. Here the CDR3 DNA reads TGCGCCAGCAGCCAAGATATTGAGGAAACGCAGTATTTT.

The V call is TRBV7-9, the J call TRBJ1-4, with TRBD1 as a possible D gene (6 bases). CDR3 length: 16 amino acids. CDR1 is SEHNR, CDR2 FQNEAQ, per germline (reference sequence). V lost 1 base and J lost 5, with 14 bases in between. CDR3 nucleotides: TGTGCCAGCAGCTTAGGGAGTCAGGGGTGGAATGAAAAACTGTTTTTT. Translated: CASSLGSQGWNEKLFF.

This CDR3 is CASSLGVTGNTGELFF. CDR3 DNA sequence: TGCGCCAGCAGCTTGGGAGTGACAGGAAACACCGGGGAGCTGTTTTTT. The rearrangement uses TRBV5-1 and TRBJ2-2, with TRBD1 as a possible D gene (6 bases). Germline CDR1 is SGHRS and CDR2 is YFSETQ. With 0 bases removed from V and 2 bases from J, the gap between germline ends came to 11 bases. The CDR3 extends over 16 amino acids. Supplemented by reference TRBV5-1 and TRBJ2-2, the full variable domain reads KAGVTQTPRYLIKTRGQQVTLSCSPISGHRSVSWYQQTPGQGLQFLFEYFSETQRNKGNFPGRFSGRQFSNSRSEMNVSTLELGDSALYLCASSLGVTGNTGELFFGEGSRLTVL.

The CDR3 bases are TGTGCCAGCACCAGAGTAGGGGGCGGAGGCGGGGAGCTGTTTTTT. Translation: CASTRVGGGGGELFF. The rearrangement links TRBV11-3 to TRBJ2-2, with 7 bases lining up with TRBD1. V lost 7 bases, J lost 7 bases, and 12 bases stayed unmatched. This CDR3 is 15 amino acids long. Germline CDR1 is SGHNT and CDR2 is YENEEA.

The V gene is TRBV12-3 or TRBV12-4, the J gene TRBJ1-5, with D tentatively TRBD1 (5 bases). This CDR3 is 13 amino acids long. V lost 6 bases and J lost 4, with 10 bases in between. CDR3: CASSRVRNQPQHF. The DNA of the CDR3 is TGTGCCAGCAGCAGGGTGAGAAATCAGCCCCAGCATTTT.

The J gene is TRBJ1-3, the V gene TRBV5-1; no clear D gene. The CDR3 consists of 15 residues. The V end lost 0 bases, the J end lost 0 bases, and 7 bases lay between the germline ends. Germline V CDR1 and CDR2: SGHRS, YFSETQ. CDR3 in amino acids: CASSLVQTSGNTIYF. The CDR3 bases are TGCGCCAGCAGCTTGGTACAGACCTCTGGAAACACCATATATTTT.

This rearrangement joins TRBV5-1 to TRBJ2-5; 7 bases map to TRBD1. Germline CDR1 and CDR2: SGHRS and YFSETQ. The CDR3 length is 14 residues. V shed 4 bases and J 1 base; nucleotides not matched to a gene: 4. CDR3 DNA: TGCGCCAGCAGCCTTGACAGGGCCCAAGAGACCCAGTACTTC. This sequence encodes CASSLDRAQETQYF.

The chain couples TRBV3-1 (or the pseudogene TRBV3-2) to TRBJ2-2; TRBD1 is a possible D gene (5 bases). This CDR3 has 14 amino acids. Germline values: CDR1 LGHDT, CDR2 YNNKEL (reference sequence). With 4 bases removed from V and 0 bases from J, the gap between germline ends came to 6 bases. The CDR3 is CASSRQSNTGELFF. In DNA, the CDR3 is TGTGCCAGCAGCCGACAGTCGAACACCGGGGAGCTGTTTTTT.

The J gene is TRBJ1-2, the V gene TRBV4-1; the D gene is possibly TRBD1 (5 bases). V lost 0 bases and J 9 bases, leaving 14 bases between the germline ends. The CDR3 consists of 14 residues. Per germline, CDR1 MGHRA and CDR2 YSYEKL. The CDR3 protein is CASSQEQGSGSYTF. CDR3 DNA sequence: TGCGCCAGCAGCCAAGAGCAGGGATCAGGTAGCTACACCTTC.

V usage is TRBV19 and J usage is TRBJ2-7; D not certain. The V and J ends lost 4 bases and 0 bases respectively, with 10 bases between them. The length of the CDR3 is 14 residues. Germline loops: CDR1 LNHDA, CDR2 SQIVND (reference sequence). The CDR3 sequence is CASSNSLPSYEQYF. The CDR3 nucleotides are TGTGCCAGTAGTAACAGCCTCCCCTCCTACGAGCAGTACTTC. Together with reference TRBV19 and TRBJ2-7, the CDR3 gives the full variable domain: DGGITQSPKYLFRKEGQNVTLSCEQNLNHDAMYWYRQDPGQGLRLIYYSQIVNDFQKGDIAEGYSVSREKKESFPLTVTSAQKNPTAFYLCASSNSLPSYEQYFGPGTRLTVT.

This clone was picked up one time. The chain joins TRBV27 to TRBJ2-5; 8 nucleotides match TRBD1. The CDR3 sequence is 15 residues long. Trimming cost V 5 bases and J 2 bases; bases outside gene matches: 7. In germline, CDR1 is MNHEY, CDR2 SMNVEV (reference sequence). The CDR3 DNA follows: TGTGCCAGCAGTCCAGCCCAGGGGGCGCAAGAGACCCAGTACTTC. It codes for CASSPAQGAQETQYF.

The genes are TRBV5-1 and TRBJ2-3, with TRBD2 identical over 11 bases. The CDR3 spans 16 residues. The J segment lost 6 bases and the V segment lost 4 bases, leaving 10 bases of the junction unmatched. From germline, CDR1 is SGHRS and CDR2 YFSETQ. DNA for the CDR3: TGCGCCAGCAGCCCCGCGACTAGCGGGGCCGGGGATACGCAGTATTTT. It is translated as CASSPATSGAGDTQYF.

The chain is built from TRBV9 and TRBJ2-5; TRBD1 is a possible D gene (5 bases). The ends were cut back, 1 base at V and 4 bases at J, with 5 bases in the middle. The CDR3 is 12 residues long. Germline CDR1 SGDLS, CDR2 YYNGEE. The CDR3 here is CASSVRGETQYF. The CDR3 region has the DNA TGTGCCAGCAGCGTAAGGGGAGAGACCCAGTACTTC. The full variable domain, its missing parts supplied by reference TRBV9 and TRBJ2-5, is DSGVTQTPKHLITATGQRVTLRCSPRSGDLSVYWYQQSLDQGLQFLIQYYNGEERAKGNILERFSAQQFPDLHSELNLSSLELGDSALYFCASSVRGETQYFGPGTRLLVL.